This TCR beta chain was profiled in a study of cytomegalovirus exposure and HLA in healthy donors listed by TCRdb under 2017. Regarding the study in general: An earlier analysis of about 530 of the donors reported 250 to 300 Gb of sequence data and 117 million unique TCR beta sequences obtained from 180 million or so T cells. An early release that covered roughly 600 HLA-typed donors contained approximately 320 gigabases of sequencing data and around 80 million unique TCR sequences. Of the roughly 410 genotyped donors, less than 90% were placed in the genetic ancestry cluster associated with self-reported Caucasian donors. The study aimed to test whether cataloging public T cell receptors could reveal signatures of past pathogen exposure. Using immunosequencing, the study profiled T cell repertoires from 500 to 800 subjects and related those repertoires to cytomegalovirus serostatus. A separate validation cohort of roughly 120 different subjects was used in addition to the roughly 720-subject first cohort. To predict cytomegalovirus infection status, the study brought together high-throughput TCR immunosequencing, statistical association of individual TCRs with disease status, and machine learning. To study patterns of TCR occurrence, a later analysis re-analyzed previously published TCR beta repertoires from 700 or so donors and added high-resolution HLA genotyping. Rather than drawing on any new phenotypic data, the later analysis identified candidate immune exposures from TCR beta sequences and the way those sequences occurred across donors. An earlier analysis of some 500 of the donors applied high-throughput TCR beta sequencing to assess whether each TCR beta V gene segment acted as functional or pseudogenic. Donor age, sex, ethnicity and CMV serostatus were compiled alongside the repertoire data. Genome-wide SNP genotypes for about 55% of the roughly 670 donors were used in a later genetic analysis, which treated that subset as a discovery cohort. Every repertoire in the discovery cohort had been generated on one and the same sequencing platform. HLA typing covered class I and class II loci at four-digit resolution. Typing coverage differed by locus: A, B, C, DRB1 and DQB1 were typed in about 629-630 donors, DQA1 in about 560, DPA1 in 606, and DPB1 in just under 480. Because of strong linkage in the cohort, five DR-DQ haplotypes were treated as single units for association and clustering. On average, over 200,000 unique TCR beta nucleotide sequences were sequenced per donor among several hundred genotyped donors of the cohort, with about 17% of those sequences being non-productive. What the study reported, not specific to this receptor: Correlated functional status among segregating V segments might be attributable to linkage disequilibrium, but an unknown experimental factor could not be ruled out. According to the authors, the approach could potentially be generalized to other disease states and immunological phenotypes. In vitro tests confirmed that a few of the cytomegalovirus-associated TCR beta chains recognize cytomegalovirus antigens. Most CMV-associated TCR beta chains appeared to be HLA-restricted in a later analysis, and the HLA associations seemed to be driven largely by CMV exposure. According to a later analysis, parvovirus B19, influenza, CMV and Epstein-Barr virus appeared linked to several top co-occurrence clusters. A cluster of highly shared sequence variants was judged likely to represent a technical artifact of the sequencing pipeline. Compared with equally common non-associated chains, HLA-associated TCR beta chains in a later analysis were more clonally expanded and had lower generation probabilities. In a later analysis, the rate of TCR association differed among HLA loci, with DRB1 alleles having the most associated TCRs and HLA-C alleles having the fewest. HLA typing was unavailable for some donors at each locus, so association tests used only the typed subset. Because counts were too low, under 20 rarely observed V segments, including chromosome 9 orphons, were left out of the earlier analysis of about 500 of the donors. A further reported finding was that TCR beta sequences accurately predicted the HLA-A and HLA-B alleles for most subjects in the first cohort. Cytomegalovirus status was reported to be diagnosed by the classifier with high specificity and sensitivity in both the original and validation cohorts. Most TCR sequences were observed very rarely across donors, whereas some public TCRs were present in many individuals. An association between a missense DCLRE1C variant and V-gene and J-gene trimming of TCR beta chains was found in a later genetic analysis and replicated in an independent cohort. In an earlier analysis of approximately 590 of the donors, most TCR beta V segments appeared in productive rearrangements about 90% or about 30% of the time, broadly matching IMGT annotations. For the cohort, immune exposure information was limited to CMV serostatus. The presence/absence analyses assumed that sequencing depth was roughly uniform across donors, and that assumption may not be true. When HLA alleles, especially DR and DQ, strongly co-occurred, TCR associations were difficult to assign to individual alleles. In a later analysis, some 17,000 TCR beta sequences were associated with specific HLA alleles at a false discovery rate of 0.05. A later genetic analysis reported fewer N-insertions in productive TCRs among donors in an Asian-associated ancestry cluster than the roughly 700-donor mean. The study listed 164 TCR beta chains as associated with cytomegalovirus. The 87-base-pair reads could not distinguish some IMGT-functional V segments, including TRBV6-2 and TRBV6-3, so those segments were excluded. This cohort had only TCR beta chains sequenced, and the lack of alpha or paired-chain data limited which features could be detected.

The cohort consisted of approximately 670 healthy bone marrow donors. At the time of sampling, all cohort members were nominally healthy, though unrecorded immune exposures were likely present. The donor was CMV seronegative and belonged to the group of 352 seronegative cohort members. A peripheral blood sample was provided by each donor, and peripheral blood mononuclear cells were used for TCR beta sequencing. The Qiagen DNeasy Blood Extraction Kit was used to extract genomic DNA from the blood cell samples. In regard to this clone: Its cognate antigen has yet to be identified. No quality values exist for individual bases; no much larger clone is one base distant.

The method was the immunoSEQ multiplex PCR assay. For the multiplex PCR, a mixture combining 60 forward primers for TCR Vbeta segments and 13 reverse primers for TCR Jbeta segments was used. Amplification of the CDR3 region of rearranged TCR beta genes was performed with a multiplex PCR assay on genomic DNA. The amplified TCR beta libraries were sequenced on the Illumina HiSeq System as 87-base-pair reads. As for how the authors treated the data: A later analysis counted tens of millions of unique TCR beta chains across the 650 to 800 repertoires, and some 11 million of these chains were shared by at least two donors. Raw reads were error-corrected and collapsed into unique sequences with a nearest-neighbor algorithm that merged closely related sequences to remove PCR and sequencing errors. CDR3 sequences were aligned to IMGT reference sequences to assign V, D and J gene segments. For a sequence to be retained, a match of at least six nucleotides was required to both a V gene segment and a J gene segment. A rearrangement was called productive if the CDR3 had no stop codons and remained in frame with V and J, and every other rearrangement was called non-productive. Following IMGT convention, CDR3 was defined as the stretch from the second conserved V-encoded cysteine to the conserved J-encoded phenylalanine. In an earlier analysis of more than 550 of the donors, sequences lacking an unambiguous match to a single V gene segment were excluded. An earlier analysis of just under 600 of the donors called V segments functional above 56.7% productive rearrangements and segregating when the between-donor standard deviation exceeded 5%. A statistical classification framework was built to diagnose cytomegalovirus status from the catalog of TCR beta chain sequences. V and J gene assignment, in a later analysis, came from comparing TCR nucleotide sequences with IMGT/GENE-DB human TR gene sequences. In a later analysis, CDR3 sequences and most-parsimonious VDJ recombination scenarios were assigned using the TCRdist pipeline. In a later analysis, each TCR beta chain was defined by its CDR3 amino acid sequence together with its V-gene family, and reads lacking a unique V-gene family were excluded. To address suspected cross-contamination and a sequencing artifact, a later analysis removed 592 highly shared, low-generation-probability nucleotide sequences. For each public chain, a later analysis derived a clonal expansion index from normalized ranks of inferred template counts within each repertoire. In a later analysis, generation probabilities were computed using a VDJ recombination model fitted to out-of-frame rearrangements, and the results were checked against IGoR. Hypergeometric tests were used in a later analysis to score TCR-TCR, TCR-HLA and TCR-CMV co-occurrence, with a repertoire-size bias correction applied to the TCR pairs. To estimate false discovery rates, a later analysis permuted the HLA or CMV assignments 20 times. In a later analysis, co-occurring TCRs were grouped using DBSCAN, with TCRdist sequence similarity added in when clustering inside HLA-allele-positive subsets. Repertoires with fewer than 30,000 or more than 120,000 public chains were left out of co-occurrence clustering, as were five repertoires with anomalous nucleotide sharing. Sourced from immuneACCESS, this table was stored by TCRdb with only in-frame sequences that have V and J called. A share of the clones is absent; for the studies checked, an unresolved V gene accounts for under half, and the remainder has no known explanation. V, J and clone size reflect that table, while D and trimming were determined from the DNA. The sample records under 200,000 clones, more than 80% of which are singletons. Approximately 13% of the sample goes to the ten largest clones.

Including cysteine and phenylalanine, the CDR3 has 15 amino acids. Only the CDR3 DNA is retained, 45 bases long and in frame from the first base. The germline V gene (reference sequence) yields MNHNY for CDR1 and SVGAGI for CDR2. Compared with germline, V lacks 5 bases and J lacks 10 bases; bases without a gene match: 8. The material sequenced was PBMCs. This sequence originates from a woman aged 45-59 years in good health and CMV-seronegative. The chain is encoded by TRBV6-6 joined to TRBJ2-1, with 13 bases matching TRBD2. The DNA reads as follows: TGTGCCAGCAGTCCCGGGACTAGCGGGATCCGAGAGCAGTTCTTC. Translated, it reads CASSPGTSGIREQFF.